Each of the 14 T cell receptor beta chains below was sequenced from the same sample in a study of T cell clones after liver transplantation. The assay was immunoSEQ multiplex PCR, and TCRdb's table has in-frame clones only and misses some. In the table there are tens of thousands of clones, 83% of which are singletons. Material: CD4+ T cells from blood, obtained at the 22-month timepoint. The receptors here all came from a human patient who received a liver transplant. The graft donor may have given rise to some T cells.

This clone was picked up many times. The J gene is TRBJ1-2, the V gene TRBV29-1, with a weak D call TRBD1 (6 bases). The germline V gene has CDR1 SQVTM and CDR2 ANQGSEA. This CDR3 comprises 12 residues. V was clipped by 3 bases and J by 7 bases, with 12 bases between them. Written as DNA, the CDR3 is TGCAGCGTTGAGATCGGAGGGGGTGGCTACACCTTC. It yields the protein CSVEIGGGGYTF.

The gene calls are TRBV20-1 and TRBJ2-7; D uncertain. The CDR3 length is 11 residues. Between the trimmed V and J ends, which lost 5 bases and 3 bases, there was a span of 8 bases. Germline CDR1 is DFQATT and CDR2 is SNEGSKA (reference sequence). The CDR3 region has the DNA TGCAGTGCTGGAGCCAACTACGAGCAGTACTTC. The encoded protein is CSAGANYEQYF.

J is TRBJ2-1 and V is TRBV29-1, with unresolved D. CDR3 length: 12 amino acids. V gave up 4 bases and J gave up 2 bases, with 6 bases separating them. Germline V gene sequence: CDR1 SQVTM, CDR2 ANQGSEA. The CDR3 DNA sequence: TGCAGCGTTGTTCCCACCTACAATGAGCAGTTCTTC. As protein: CSVVPTYNEQFF.

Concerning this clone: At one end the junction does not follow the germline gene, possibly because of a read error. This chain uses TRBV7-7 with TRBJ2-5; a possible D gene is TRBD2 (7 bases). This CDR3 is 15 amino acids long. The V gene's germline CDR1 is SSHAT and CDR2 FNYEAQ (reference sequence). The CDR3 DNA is TGTGCTAGCAGCTTAGGGGGGGCGGTCCAAGAGACCCAGTACTTC. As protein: CASSLGGAVQETQYF.

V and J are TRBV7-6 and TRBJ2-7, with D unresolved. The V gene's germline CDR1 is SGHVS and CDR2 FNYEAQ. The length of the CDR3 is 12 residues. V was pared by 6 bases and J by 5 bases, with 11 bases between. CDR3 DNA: TGTGCCAGCAGTCATAGCTCGAACGAGCAGTACTTC. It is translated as CASSHSSNEQYF.

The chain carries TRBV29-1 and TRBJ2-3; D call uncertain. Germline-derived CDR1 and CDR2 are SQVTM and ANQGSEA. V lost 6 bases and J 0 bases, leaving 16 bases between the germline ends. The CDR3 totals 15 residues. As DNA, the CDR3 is TGCAGCGTCTCCCTGACTGCCTCTAGCACAGATACGCAGTATTTT. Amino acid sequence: CSVSLTASSTDTQYF.

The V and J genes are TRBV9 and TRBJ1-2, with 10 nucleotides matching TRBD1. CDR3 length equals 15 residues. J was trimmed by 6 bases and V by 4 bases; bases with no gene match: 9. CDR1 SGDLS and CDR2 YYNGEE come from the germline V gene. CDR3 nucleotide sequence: TGTGCCAGCAGCCAAACCAGACAGGGGGCGGATGGCTACACCTTC. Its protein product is CASSQTRQGADGYTF.

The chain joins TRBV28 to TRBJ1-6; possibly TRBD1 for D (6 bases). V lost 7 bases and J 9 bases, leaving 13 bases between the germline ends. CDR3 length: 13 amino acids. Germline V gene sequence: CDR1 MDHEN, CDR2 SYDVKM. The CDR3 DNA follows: TGTGCCAGCACCTCAGACAGGACTTCACCCCTCCACTTT. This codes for CASTSDRTSPLHF.

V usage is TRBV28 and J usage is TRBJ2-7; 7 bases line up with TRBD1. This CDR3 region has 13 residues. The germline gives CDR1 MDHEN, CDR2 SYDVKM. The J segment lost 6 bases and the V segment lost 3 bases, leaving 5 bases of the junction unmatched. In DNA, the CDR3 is TGTGCCAGCAGTTTGCAGGGGGTAAGCGAGCAGTACTTC. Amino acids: CASSLQGVSEQYF.

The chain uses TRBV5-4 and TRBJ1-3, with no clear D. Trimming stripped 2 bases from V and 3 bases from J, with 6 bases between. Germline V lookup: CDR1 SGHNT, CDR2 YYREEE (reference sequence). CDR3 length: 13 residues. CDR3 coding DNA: TGTGCCAGCAGCTTTGGCATTGGAAACACCATATATTTT. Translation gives CASSFGIGNTIYF.

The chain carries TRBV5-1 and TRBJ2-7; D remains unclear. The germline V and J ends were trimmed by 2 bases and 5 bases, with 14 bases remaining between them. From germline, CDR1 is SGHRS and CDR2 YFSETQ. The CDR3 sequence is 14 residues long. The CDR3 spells CASSLSASADEQYF. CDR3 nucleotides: TGCGCCAGCAGCTTATCAGCCTCTGCGGACGAGCAGTACTTC.

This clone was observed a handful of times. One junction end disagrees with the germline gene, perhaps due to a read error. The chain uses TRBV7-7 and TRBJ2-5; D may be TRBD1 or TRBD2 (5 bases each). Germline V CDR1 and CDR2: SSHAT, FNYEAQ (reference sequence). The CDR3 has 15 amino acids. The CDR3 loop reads CASRAGTGSGETQYF. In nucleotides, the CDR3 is TGTGCTAGCAGGGCCGGTACAGGATCGGGGGAGACCCAGTACTTC.

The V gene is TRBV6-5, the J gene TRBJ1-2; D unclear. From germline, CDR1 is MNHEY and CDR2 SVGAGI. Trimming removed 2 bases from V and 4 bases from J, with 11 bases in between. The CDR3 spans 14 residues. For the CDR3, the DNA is TGTGCCAGCAGTTACGGGAGGCCAGCCTATGGCTACACCTTC. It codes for CASSYGRPAYGYTF.

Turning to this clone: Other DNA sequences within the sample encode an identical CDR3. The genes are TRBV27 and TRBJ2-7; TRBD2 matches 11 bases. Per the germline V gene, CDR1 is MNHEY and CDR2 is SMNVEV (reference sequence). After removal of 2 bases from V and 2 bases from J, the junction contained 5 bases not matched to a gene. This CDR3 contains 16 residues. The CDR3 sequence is CASSLSLAGGTYEQYF. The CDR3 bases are TGTGCCAGCAGTTTAAGCCTAGCGGGGGGAACCTACGAGCAGTACTTC.